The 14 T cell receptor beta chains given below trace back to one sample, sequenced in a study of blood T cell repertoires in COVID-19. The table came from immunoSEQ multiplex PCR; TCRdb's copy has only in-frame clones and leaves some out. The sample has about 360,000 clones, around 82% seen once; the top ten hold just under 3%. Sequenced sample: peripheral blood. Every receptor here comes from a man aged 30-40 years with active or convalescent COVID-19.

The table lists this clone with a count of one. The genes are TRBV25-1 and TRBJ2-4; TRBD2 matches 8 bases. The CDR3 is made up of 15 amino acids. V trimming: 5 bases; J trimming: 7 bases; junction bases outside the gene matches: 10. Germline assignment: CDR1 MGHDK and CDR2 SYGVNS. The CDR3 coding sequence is TGTGCCAGCAGTCCCCCCGGGACTAGTTGGAACATTCAGTACTTC. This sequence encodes CASSPPGTSWNIQYF.

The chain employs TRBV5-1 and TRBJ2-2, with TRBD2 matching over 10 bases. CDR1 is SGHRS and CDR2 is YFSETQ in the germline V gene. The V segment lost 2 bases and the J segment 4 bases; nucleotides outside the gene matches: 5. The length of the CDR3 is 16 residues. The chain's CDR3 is CASSLAGGSSTGELFF. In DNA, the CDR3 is TGCGCCAGCAGCTTAGCGGGAGGGAGTAGCACCGGGGAGCTGTTTTTT.

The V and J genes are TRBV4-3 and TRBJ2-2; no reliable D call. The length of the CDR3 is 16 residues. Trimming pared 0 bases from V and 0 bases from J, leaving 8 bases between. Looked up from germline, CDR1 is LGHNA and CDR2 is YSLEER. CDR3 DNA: TGCGCCAGCAGCCAAGATTCCGTCGCGAACACCGGGGAGCTGTTTTTT. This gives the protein CASSQDSVANTGELFF.

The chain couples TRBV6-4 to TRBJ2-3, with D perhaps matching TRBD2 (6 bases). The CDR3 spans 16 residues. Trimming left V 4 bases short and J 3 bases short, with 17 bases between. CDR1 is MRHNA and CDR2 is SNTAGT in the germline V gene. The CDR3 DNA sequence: TGTGCCAGCAGTGTCATCCGGACTAAAGAAACAGATACGCAGTATTTT. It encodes CASSVIRTKETDTQYF.

The CDR3 DNA sequence: TGTGCCAGCAGCTTGGACTCGCGGGGTTACTACGAGCAGTACTTC. As protein: CASSLDSRGYYEQYF. The chain joins TRBV5-6 to TRBJ2-7; D possibly corresponds to TRBD2 (6 bases). The length of the CDR3 is 15 residues. The V end was cut by 0 bases, the J end by 3 bases, with 13 bases between. Germline V gene lookup returns CDR1 SGHDT and CDR2 YYEEEE.

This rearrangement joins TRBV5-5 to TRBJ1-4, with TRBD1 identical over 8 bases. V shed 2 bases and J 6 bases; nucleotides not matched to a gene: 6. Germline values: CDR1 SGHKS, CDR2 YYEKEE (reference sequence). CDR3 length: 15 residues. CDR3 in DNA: TGTGCCAGCAGCTTCGGACAGGGCGGGTATGAAAAACTGTTTTTT. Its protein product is CASSFGQGGYEKLFF.

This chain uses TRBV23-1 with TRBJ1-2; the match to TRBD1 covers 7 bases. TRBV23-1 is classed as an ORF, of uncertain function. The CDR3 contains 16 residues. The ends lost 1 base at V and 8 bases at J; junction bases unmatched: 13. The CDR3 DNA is TGCGCCAGCAGTCAATGGGACAGTGAAGGGTTGGTAGGCTACACCTTC. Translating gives CASSQWDSEGLVGYTF.

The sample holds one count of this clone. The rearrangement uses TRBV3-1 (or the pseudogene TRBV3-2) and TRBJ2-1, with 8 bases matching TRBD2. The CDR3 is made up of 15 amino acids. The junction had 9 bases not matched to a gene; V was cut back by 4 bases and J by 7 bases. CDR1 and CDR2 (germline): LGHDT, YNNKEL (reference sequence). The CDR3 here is CASSPYRGGLNEQFF. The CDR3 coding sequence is TGTGCCAGCAGCCCGTATCGGGGGGGCCTGAATGAGCAGTTCTTC.

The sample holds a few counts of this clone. The CDR3 region has the DNA TGTGCCTGGGGGGGACAGAGGAATCAGCCCCAGCATTTT. This encodes CAWGGQRNQPQHF. V gene TRBV30 combines with J gene TRBJ1-5; 7 nucleotides agree with TRBD1. The CDR3 length is 13 residues. Germline V gives CDR1 GTSNPN, CDR2 SVGIG (reference sequence). Losses at the gene ends were 5 bases for V and 4 bases for J; bases not matched to a gene: 5.

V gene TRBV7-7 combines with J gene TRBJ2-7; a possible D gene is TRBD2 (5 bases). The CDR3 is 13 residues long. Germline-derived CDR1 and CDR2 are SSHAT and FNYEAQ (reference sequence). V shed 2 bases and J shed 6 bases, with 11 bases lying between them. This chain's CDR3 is CASSLSGWSEQYF. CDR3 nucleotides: TGTGCCAGCAGCTTAAGCGGTTGGAGCGAGCAGTACTTC.

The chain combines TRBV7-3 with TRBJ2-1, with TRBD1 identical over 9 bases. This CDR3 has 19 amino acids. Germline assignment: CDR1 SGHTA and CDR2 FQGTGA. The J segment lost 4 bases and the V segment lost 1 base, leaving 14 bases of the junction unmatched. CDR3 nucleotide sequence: TGTGCCAGCAGCTTAAAAGGGACCCTAACAGGGGGCCTATACAATGAGCAGTTCTTC. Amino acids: CASSLKGTLTGGLYNEQFF.

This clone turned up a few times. The CDR3 DNA follows: TGTGCCAGCACCCTAGGGAGCCAAGAGACCCAGTACTTC. It yields the protein CASTLGSQETQYF. The chain has TRBV7-8 and TRBJ2-5, with D possibly being TRBD2 (5 bases). The CDR3 consists of 13 residues. Trimming shortened V by 7 bases and J by 1 base, and 10 bases separated the two germline ends. CDR1 SGHVS and CDR2 FQNEAQ come from the germline V gene.

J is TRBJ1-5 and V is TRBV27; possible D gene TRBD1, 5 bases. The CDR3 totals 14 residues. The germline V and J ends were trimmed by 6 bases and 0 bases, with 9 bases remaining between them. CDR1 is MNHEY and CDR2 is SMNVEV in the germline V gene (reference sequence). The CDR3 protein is CASSLTVSNQPQHF. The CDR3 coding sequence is TGTGCCAGCAGCTTGACAGTTAGCAATCAGCCCCAGCATTTT.

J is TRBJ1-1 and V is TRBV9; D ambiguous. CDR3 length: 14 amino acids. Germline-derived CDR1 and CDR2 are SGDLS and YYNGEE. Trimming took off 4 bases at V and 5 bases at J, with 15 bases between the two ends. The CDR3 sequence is CASSPHLAGTEAFF. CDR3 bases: TGTGCCAGCAGCCCCCACCTGGCGGGGACTGAAGCTTTCTTT.